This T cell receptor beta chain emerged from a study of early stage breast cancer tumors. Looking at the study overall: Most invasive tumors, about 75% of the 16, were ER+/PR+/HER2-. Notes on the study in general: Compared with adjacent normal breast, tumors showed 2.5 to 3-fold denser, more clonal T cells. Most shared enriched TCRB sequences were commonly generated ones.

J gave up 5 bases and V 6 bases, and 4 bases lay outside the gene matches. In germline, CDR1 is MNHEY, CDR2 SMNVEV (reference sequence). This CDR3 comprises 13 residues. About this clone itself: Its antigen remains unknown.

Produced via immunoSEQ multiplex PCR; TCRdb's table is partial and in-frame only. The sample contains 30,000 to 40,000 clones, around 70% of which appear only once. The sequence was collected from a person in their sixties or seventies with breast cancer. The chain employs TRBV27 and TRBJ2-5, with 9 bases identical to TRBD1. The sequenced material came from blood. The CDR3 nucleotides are TGTGCCAGCAGGACAGGGGGGTTGGAGACCCAGTACTTC. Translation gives CASRTGGLETQYF.